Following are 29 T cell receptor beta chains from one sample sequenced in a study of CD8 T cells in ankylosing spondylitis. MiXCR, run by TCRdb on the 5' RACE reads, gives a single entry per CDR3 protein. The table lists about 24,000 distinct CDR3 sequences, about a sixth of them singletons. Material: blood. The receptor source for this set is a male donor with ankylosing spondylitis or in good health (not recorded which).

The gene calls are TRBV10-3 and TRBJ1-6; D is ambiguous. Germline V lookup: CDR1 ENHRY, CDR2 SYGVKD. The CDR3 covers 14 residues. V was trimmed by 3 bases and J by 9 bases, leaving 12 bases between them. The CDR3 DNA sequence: TGTGCCATCAGTGATGTGAAAGTAGGTTCACCCCTCCACTTT. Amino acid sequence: CAISDVKVGSPLHF.

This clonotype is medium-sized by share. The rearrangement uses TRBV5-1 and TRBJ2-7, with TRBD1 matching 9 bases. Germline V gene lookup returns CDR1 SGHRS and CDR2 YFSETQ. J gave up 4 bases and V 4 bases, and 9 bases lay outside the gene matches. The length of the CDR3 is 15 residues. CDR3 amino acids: CASSPWQGQGYEQYF. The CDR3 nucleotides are TGCGCCAGCAGCCCCTGGCAGGGACAGGGATACGAGCAGTACTTC.

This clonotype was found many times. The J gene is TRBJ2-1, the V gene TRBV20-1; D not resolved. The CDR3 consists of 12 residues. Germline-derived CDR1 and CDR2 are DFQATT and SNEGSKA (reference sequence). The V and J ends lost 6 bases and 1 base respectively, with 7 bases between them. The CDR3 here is CSAGGSYNEQFF. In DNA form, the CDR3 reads TGCAGTGCGGGTGGTTCCTACAATGAGCAGTTCTTC.

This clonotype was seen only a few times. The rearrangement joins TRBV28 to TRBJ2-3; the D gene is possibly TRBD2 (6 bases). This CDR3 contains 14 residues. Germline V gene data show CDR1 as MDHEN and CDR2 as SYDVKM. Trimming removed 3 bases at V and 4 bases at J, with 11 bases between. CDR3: CASSFAGPPDTQYF. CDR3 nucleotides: TGTGCCAGCAGTTTTGCGGGACCGCCAGATACGCAGTATTTT. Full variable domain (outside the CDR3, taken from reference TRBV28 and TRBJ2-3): DVKVTQSSRYLVKRTGEKVFLECVQDMDHENMFWYRQDPGLGLRLIYFSYDVKMKEKGDIPEGYSVSREKKERFSLILESASTNQTSMYLCASSFAGPPDTQYFGPGTRLTVL.

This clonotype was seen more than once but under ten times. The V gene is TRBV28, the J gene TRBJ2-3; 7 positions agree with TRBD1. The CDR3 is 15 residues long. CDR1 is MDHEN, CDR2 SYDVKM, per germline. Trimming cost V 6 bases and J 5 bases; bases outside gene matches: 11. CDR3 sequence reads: CASREAGGSGDTQYF. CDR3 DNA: TGTGCCAGCAGGGAAGCAGGGGGAAGTGGAGATACGCAGTATTTT.

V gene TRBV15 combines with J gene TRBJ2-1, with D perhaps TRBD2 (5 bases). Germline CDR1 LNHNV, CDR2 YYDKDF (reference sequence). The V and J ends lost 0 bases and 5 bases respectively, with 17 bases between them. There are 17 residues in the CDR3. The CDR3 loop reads CATSRDFASPRDNEQFF. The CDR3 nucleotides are TGTGCCACCAGCAGAGATTTTGCTTCCCCGAGGGACAATGAGCAGTTCTTC.

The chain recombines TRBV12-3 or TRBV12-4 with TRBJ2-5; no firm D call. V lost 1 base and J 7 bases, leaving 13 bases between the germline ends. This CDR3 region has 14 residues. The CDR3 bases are TGTGCCAGCAGTTTAGTTCTGGGATCGGTGACCCAGTACTTC. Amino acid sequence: CASSLVLGSVTQYF.

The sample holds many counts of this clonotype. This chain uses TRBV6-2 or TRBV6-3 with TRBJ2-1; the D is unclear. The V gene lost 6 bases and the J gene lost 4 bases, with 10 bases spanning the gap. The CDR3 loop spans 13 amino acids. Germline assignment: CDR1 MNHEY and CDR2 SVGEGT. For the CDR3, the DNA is TGTGCCAGCAGCGTGGACGGATACAATGAGCAGTTCTTC. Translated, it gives CASSVDGYNEQFF.

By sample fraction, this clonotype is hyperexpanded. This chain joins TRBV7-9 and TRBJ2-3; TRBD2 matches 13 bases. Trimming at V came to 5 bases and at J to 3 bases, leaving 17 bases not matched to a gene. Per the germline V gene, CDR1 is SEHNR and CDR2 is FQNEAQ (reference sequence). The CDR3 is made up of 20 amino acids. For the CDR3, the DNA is TGTGCCAGCAGCGTACGATCCGCCGGGACTAGCGGGGCGGGGACAGATACGCAGTATTTT. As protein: CASSVRSAGTSGAGTDTQYF.

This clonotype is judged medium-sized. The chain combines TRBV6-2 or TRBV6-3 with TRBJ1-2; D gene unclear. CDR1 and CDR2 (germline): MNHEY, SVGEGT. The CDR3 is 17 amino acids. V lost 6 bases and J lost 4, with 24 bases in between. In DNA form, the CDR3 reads TGTGCCAGCAGCGACTTCTCCTTCACCCGAAAGATCTATGGCTACACCTTC. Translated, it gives CASSDFSFTRKIYGYTF.

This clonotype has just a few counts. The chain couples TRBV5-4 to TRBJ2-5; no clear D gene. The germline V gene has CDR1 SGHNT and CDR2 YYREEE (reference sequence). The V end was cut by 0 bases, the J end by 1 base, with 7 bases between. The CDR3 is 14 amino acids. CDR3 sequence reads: CASSLAAAQETQYF. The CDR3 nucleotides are TGTGCCAGCAGCTTGGCGGCGGCCCAAGAGACCCAGTACTTC.

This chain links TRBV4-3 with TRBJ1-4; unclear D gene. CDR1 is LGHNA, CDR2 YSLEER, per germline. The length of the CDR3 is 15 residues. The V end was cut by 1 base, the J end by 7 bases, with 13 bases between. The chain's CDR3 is CASSQGAGRAEKLFF. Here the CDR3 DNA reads TGCGCCAGCAGCCAAGGTGCTGGGAGGGCTGAAAAACTGTTTTTT.

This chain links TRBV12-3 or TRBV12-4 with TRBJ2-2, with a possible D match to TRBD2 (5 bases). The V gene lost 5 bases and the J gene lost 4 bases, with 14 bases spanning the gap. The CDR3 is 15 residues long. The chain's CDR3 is CASSDNASGTGELFF. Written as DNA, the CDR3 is TGTGCCAGCAGTGACAACGCCAGCGGCACCGGGGAGCTGTTTTTT.

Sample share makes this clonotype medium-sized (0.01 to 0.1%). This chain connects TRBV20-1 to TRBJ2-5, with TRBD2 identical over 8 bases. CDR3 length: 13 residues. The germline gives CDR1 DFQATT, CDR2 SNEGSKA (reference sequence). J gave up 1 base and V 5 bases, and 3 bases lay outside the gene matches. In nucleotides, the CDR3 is TGCAGTGCTGAAACTAGCGGCCAAGAGACCCAGTACTTC. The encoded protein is CSAETSGQETQYF.

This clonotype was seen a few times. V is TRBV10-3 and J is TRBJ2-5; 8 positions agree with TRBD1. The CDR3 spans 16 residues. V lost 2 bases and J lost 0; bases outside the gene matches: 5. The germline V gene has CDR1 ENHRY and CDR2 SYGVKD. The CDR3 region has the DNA TGTGCCATCAGTGAGAGGGACAGGAGGGACCAAGAGACCCAGTACTTC. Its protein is CAISERDRRDQETQYF.

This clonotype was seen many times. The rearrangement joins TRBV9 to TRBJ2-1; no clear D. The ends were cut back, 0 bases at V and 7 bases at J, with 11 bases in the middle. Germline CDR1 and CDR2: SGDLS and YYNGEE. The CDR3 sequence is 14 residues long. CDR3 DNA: TGTGCCAGCAGCGTAGGTTCATTGGAGAATGAGCAGTTCTTC. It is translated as CASSVGSLENEQFF.

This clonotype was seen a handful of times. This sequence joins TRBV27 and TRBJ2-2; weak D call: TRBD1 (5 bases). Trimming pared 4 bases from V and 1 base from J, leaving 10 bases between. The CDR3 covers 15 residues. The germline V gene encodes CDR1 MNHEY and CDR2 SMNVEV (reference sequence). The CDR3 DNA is TGTGCCAGCAGTTCCACAACAGGGAACACCGGGGAGCTGTTTTTT. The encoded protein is CASSSTTGNTGELFF.

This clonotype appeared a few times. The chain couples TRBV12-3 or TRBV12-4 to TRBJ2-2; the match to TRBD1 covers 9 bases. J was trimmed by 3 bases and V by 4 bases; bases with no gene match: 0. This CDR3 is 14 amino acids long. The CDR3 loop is CASSWTGDTGELFF. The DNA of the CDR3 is TGTGCCAGCAGTTGGACAGGGGACACCGGGGAGCTGTTTTTT.

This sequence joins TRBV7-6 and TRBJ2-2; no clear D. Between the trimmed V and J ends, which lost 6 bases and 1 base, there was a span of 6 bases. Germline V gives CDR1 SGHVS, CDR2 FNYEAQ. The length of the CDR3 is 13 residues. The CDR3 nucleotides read TGTGCCAGCAGACCGAGGAACACCGGGGAGCTGTTTTTT. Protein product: CASRPRNTGELFF.

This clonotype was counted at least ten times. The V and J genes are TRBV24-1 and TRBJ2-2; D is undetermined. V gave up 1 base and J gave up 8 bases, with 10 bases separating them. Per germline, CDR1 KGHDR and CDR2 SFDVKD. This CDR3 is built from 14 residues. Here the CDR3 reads CATSDLGLKGELFF. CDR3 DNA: TGTGCCACCAGTGATTTAGGTTTAAAAGGGGAGCTGTTTTTT.

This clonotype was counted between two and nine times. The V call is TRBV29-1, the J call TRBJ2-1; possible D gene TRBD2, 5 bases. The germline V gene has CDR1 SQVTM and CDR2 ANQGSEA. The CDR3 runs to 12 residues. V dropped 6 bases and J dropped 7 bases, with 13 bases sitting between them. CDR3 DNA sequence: TGCAGCGTAGGGTTAGCGAGGAATGAGCAGTTCTTC. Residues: CSVGLARNEQFF.

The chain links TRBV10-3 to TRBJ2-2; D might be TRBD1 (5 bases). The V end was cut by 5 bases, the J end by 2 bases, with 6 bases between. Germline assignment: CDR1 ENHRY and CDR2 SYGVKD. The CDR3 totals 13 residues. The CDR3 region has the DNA TGTGCCATCAGTAGGGGAAACACCGGGGAGCTGTTTTTT. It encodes CAISRGNTGELFF.

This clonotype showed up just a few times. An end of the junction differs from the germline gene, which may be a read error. CDR3 region: CSAHGGYAVF. In DNA, the CDR3 is TGCAGCGCACACGGGGGATACGCAGTATTT. The chain links TRBV29-1 to TRBJ2-3, with D possibly matching TRBD2 (6 bases). Germline V gives CDR1 SQVTM, CDR2 ANQGSEA. CDR3 length: 10 residues.

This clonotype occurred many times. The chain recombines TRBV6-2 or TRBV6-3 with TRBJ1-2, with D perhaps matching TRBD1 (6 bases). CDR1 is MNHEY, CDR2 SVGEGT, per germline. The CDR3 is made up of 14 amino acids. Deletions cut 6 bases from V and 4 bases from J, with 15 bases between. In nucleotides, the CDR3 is TGTGCCAGCAGGCGGGCCGGACAGCTCTATGGCTACACCTTC. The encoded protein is CASRRAGQLYGYTF.

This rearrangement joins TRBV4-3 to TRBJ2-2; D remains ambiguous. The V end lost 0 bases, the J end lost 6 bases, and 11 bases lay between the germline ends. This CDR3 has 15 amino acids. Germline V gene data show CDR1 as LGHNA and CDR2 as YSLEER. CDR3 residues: CASSQDKVIPGELFF. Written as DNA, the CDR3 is TGCGCCAGCAGCCAAGATAAAGTAATCCCCGGGGAGCTGTTTTTT.

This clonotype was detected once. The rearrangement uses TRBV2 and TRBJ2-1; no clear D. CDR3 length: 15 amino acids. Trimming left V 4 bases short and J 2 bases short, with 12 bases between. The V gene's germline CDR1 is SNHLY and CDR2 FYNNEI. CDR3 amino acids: CASSADRSTYNEQFF. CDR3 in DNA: TGTGCCAGCAGTGCTGACCGCAGCACCTACAATGAGCAGTTCTTC. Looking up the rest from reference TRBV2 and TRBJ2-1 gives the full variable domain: EPEVTQTPSHQVTQMGQEVILRCVPISNHLYFYWYRQILGQKVEFLVSFYNNEISEKSEIFDDQFSVERPDGSNFTLKIRSTKLEDSAMYFCASSADRSTYNEQFFGPGTRLTVL.

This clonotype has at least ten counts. The CDR3 spells CASSFRQESNYGYTF. The CDR3 coding sequence is TGCGCCAGCAGCTTCCGACAGGAGAGCAACTATGGCTACACCTTC. V is TRBV5-1 and J is TRBJ1-2, with TRBD1 as a possible D gene (6 bases). Germline CDR1 is SGHRS and CDR2 is YFSETQ. CDR3 length equals 15 residues. V was trimmed by 2 bases and J by 2 bases, leaving 13 bases between them.

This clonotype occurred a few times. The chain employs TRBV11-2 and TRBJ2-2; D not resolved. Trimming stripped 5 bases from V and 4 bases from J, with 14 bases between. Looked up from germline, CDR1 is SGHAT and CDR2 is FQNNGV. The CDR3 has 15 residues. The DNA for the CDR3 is TGTGCCAGCAGCCAAACGACATGGGCCACCGGGGAGCTGTTTTTT. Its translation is CASSQTTWATGELFF.

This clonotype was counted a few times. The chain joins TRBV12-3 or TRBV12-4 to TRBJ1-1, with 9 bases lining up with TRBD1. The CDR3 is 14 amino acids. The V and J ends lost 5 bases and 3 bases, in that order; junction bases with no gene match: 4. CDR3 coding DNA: TGTGCCAGCAGTCACGACAGGGGGTACACTGAAGCTTTCTTT. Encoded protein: CASSHDRGYTEAFF.